Detailed here is one T cell receptor (beta chain). Its antigen remains undetermined. Base-call qualities are not available, and no considerably larger clone is one nucleotide away. These data originate in a study of memory B cells and T cells in multiple sclerosis (dated by TCRdb to between 2018 and 2020). Study-wide context: The study compared the TCR beta repertoires of autoproliferating peripheral T cells with those of brain lesion-infiltrating T cells in multiple sclerosis patients. Two multiple sclerosis patients, for whom either brain lesions at autopsy or brain-infiltrating cells from biopsy were available, were included in TCR sequencing. The research as a whole found: Clone-set sizes varied between compartments, which affected the numbers of shared clonotypes and made normalization necessary.

Before use, PBMCs were isolated by Ficoll density gradient centrifugation and cryopreserved. Genomic DNA was extracted, and the immunoSEQ Platform was used to amplify TCRbeta CDR3 regions from that DNA. Multiplex PCR, high-throughput sequencing and a vendor bioinformatics pipeline were combined in the immunoSEQ assay. For the original study's pipeline: Non-productive sequences and CDR3s under 4 amino acids long were removed, and the clonotype frequencies in each sample were recalculated. In immunoSEQ Analyzer 2.0, shared clonotypes were identified as those with identical CDR3 amino acid, V gene and J gene sequences. To normalize repertoire overlap, the number of shared clonotypes was divided by the product of the two clone-set sizes and multiplied by 1000 to give arbitrary units. Sourced from immuneACCESS, this table was stored by TCRdb with only in-frame sequences that have V and J called. A share of the clones is absent; for the studies checked, an unresolved V gene accounts for under half, and the remainder has no known explanation. V and J calls and clone size follow that table, whereas D and trimming were derived from the DNA. Across this sample there are about 7,600 clones, with under 60% seen only once. 30% to 35% of the sample rests with the top ten.

Clipping removes 4 bases from V and 0 bases from J, with 6 as the unmatched junction base count. The CDR3 spans 15 residues, from the cysteine through the phenylalanine. Just CDR3 DNA is preserved here, 45 bases in frame from base 1. Looking up the germline V gene yields CDR1 MDHEN and CDR2 SYDVKM. The sample consisted of memory (CD45RO+) CD8+ T cells from blood. The cell subset or site tag for this specimen amounts to: CD45RO+ memory T cells sorted from peripheral blood. The TCR originated in a human donor with multiple sclerosis. The rearranged segments are TRBV28 and TRBJ2-7, with 7 junctional bases fitting TRBD2. The DNA sequence is as follows: TGTGCCAGCAGTTACGAGCGGGGTAGCTCCTACGAGCAGTACTTC. Translated, this is CASSYERGSSYEQYF.